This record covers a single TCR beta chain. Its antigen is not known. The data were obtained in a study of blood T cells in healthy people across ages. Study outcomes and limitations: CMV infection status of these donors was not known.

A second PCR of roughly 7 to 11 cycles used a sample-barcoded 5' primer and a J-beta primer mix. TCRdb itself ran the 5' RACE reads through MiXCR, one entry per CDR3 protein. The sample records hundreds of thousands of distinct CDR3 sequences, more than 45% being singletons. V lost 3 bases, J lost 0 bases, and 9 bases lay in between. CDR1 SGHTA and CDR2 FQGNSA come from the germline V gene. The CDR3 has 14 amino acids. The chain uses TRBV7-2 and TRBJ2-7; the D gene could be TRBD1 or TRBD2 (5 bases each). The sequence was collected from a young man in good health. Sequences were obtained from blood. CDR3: CASSFGTHSYEQYF. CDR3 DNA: TGTGCCAGCAGCTTCGGGACCCACTCCTACGAGCAGTACTTC.